These 27 T cell receptor beta chains originate from one sample sequenced in a study of T cells in Graves' hyperthyroidism and ophthalmopathy. Amplification targeted TCR beta CDR3 regions from RNA transcripts. An initial round of RT-PCR targeting the TCR CDR3 relied on the HTBI primer set. MiXCR, run by TCRdb on the multiplex PCR reads, gives a single entry per CDR3 protein. The table lists about 520,000 distinct CDR3 sequences, less than 25% of them singletons. Input material: blood. The source of these receptors is a young woman with Graves' ophthalmopathy.

This clonotype was seen more than once but under ten times. This rearrangement joins TRBV14 to TRBJ1-1; no definite D call. The germline CDR1 and CDR2 sequences are SGHDN and FVKESK. The CDR3 runs to 12 residues. V was clipped by 0 bases and J by 12 bases, with 11 bases between them. CDR3: CASSQEQFRTFF. The CDR3 DNA follows: TGTGCCAGCAGCCAAGAGCAGTTTAGGACTTTCTTT.

The V gene is TRBV6-1, the J gene TRBJ2-7, with D hard to call. The CDR3 covers 14 residues. Germline loops: CDR1 MNHNS, CDR2 SASEGT. V shed 7 bases and J shed 2 bases, with 15 bases lying between them. CDR3 nucleotide sequence: TGTGCCAGCAACCAGACACCCGACCCCTACGAGCAGTACTTC. This gives the protein CASNQTPDPYEQYF.

With respect to this clonotype: Since a much larger clone is just one base distant, this may be a read error. Here the CDR3 reads CSAMENYGYSF. The CDR3 coding sequence is TGCAGTGCTATGGAGAACTATGGCTACTCCTTC. The chain uses TRBV20-1 and TRBJ1-2; no reliable D call. From germline, CDR1 is DFQATT and CDR2 SNEGSKA (reference sequence). This CDR3 region has 11 residues.

This clonotype was detected many times. The chain combines TRBV15 with TRBJ1-1; D gene unclear. There are 14 residues in the CDR3. Between the trimmed V and J ends, which lost 0 bases and 1 base, there was a span of 6 bases. Germline V gene sequence: CDR1 LNHNV, CDR2 YYDKDF (reference sequence). DNA of the CDR3: TGTGCCACCAGCAGAGATCCCCAGAACACTGAAGCTTTCTTT. This encodes CATSRDPQNTEAFF. Filled out from reference TRBV15 and TRBJ1-1, the complete variable domain reads DAMVIQNPRYQVTQFGKPVTLSCSQTLNHNVMYWYQQKSSQAPKLLFHYYDKDFNNEADTPDNFQSRRPNTSFCFLDIRSPGLGDTAMYLCATSRDPQNTEAFFGQGTRLTVV.

This clonotype has at least ten counts. The chain employs TRBV11-2 and TRBJ2-5, with a tentative D call TRBD1 (6 bases). The V end was cut by 4 bases, the J end by 5 bases, with 14 bases between. CDR1 is SGHAT, CDR2 FQNNGV, per germline. The CDR3 is made up of 14 amino acids. This chain's CDR3 is CASSSRQAGETQYF. The CDR3 DNA reads TGTGCCAGCAGCTCAAGACAGGCAGGGGAGACCCAGTACTTC.

The chain has TRBV11-2 and TRBJ1-1, with D possibly TRBD1 on 6 matching bases. This CDR3 has 15 amino acids. Germline loops: CDR1 SGHAT, CDR2 FQNNGV. Between the trimmed V and J ends, which lost 5 bases and 1 base, there was a span of 14 bases. CDR3 sequence (DNA): TGTGCCAGCAGCCCTCGGCTACAGGGGAACACTGAAGCTTTCTTT. It is translated as CASSPRLQGNTEAFF.

The rearrangement links TRBV2 to TRBJ1-1; D is unclear. The V gene lost 4 bases and the J gene lost 10 bases, with 7 bases spanning the gap. The CDR3 contains 10 residues. The germline gives CDR1 SNHLY, CDR2 FYNNEI. Here the CDR3 reads CASSGSGAFF. The CDR3 region has the DNA TGTGCCAGCAGTGGGTCGGGAGCTTTCTTT.

The CDR3 coding sequence is TGTGCCACCGGGACAGGGGTCACCGGGGAGCTGTTTTTT. Translation gives CATGTGVTGELFF. The chain recombines TRBV24-1 with TRBJ2-2, with 10 bases lining up with TRBD1. The CDR3 is 13 residues long. The J segment lost 4 bases and the V segment lost 9 bases, leaving 1 base of the junction unmatched. From germline, CDR1 is KGHDR and CDR2 SFDVKD.

The chain joins TRBV24-1 to TRBJ2-2; D is undetermined. The CDR3 contains 13 residues. CDR1 is KGHDR, CDR2 SFDVKD, per germline. Deletions cut 5 bases from V and 6 bases from J, with 9 bases between. The DNA for the CDR3 is TGTGCCACCAGTGCCCGCGACGCCGGGGAGCTGTTTTTT. Translating it yields CATSARDAGELFF.

This clonotype was found many times. This may come from a read error, since a much larger clone is one base off. The rearrangement joins TRBV29-1 to TRBJ2-7; the match to TRBD1 covers 7 bases. Germline V lookup: CDR1 SQVTM, CDR2 ANQGSEA. The CDR3 runs to 12 residues. V dropped 4 bases and J dropped 0; count of bases not matched to a gene: 0. The chain's CDR3 is CSVGDSSYEQYF. The CDR3 nucleotides read TGCAGCGTTGGGGACAGCTCCTACGAGCAGTACTTC.

This clonotype was observed many times. This chain connects TRBV20-1 to TRBJ2-7; D is unresolved. The V end lost 4 bases, the J end lost 0 bases, and 16 bases lay between the germline ends. Germline CDR1 reads DFQATT; CDR2 reads SNEGSKA (reference sequence). This CDR3 has 15 residues. The CDR3 nucleotides are TGCAGTGCTAATGCCCCCCAAGACAACTCCTACGAGCAGTACTTC. Amino acid sequence: CSANAPQDNSYEQYF.

The chain recombines TRBV28 with TRBJ1-5; D is perhaps TRBD1 (5 bases). The germline V gene has CDR1 MDHEN and CDR2 SYDVKM. The CDR3 is 19 amino acids. Trimming stripped 7 bases from V and 0 bases from J, with 25 bases between. The CDR3 DNA is TGTGCCAGCACCCTCCGTAGCAGGGCACTCGTTTATAGCAATCAGCCCCAGCATTTT. Amino acids: CASTLRSRALVYSNQPQHF.

Ten or more counts support this clonotype. The V call is TRBV11-2, the J call TRBJ2-7; D gene uncertain. V was trimmed by 2 bases and J by 3 bases, leaving 11 bases between them. Germline CDR1 and CDR2: SGHAT and FQNNGV. This CDR3 is built from 14 residues. The CDR3: CASSLFLGFYEQYF. CDR3 nucleotides: TGTGCCAGCAGCTTATTCCTGGGATTCTACGAGCAGTACTTC.

The CDR3 coding sequence is TGTGCCAGCAGCTTAGTCGGGGGGGCGAACACTGAAGCTTTCTTT. Protein: CASSLVGGANTEAFF. The V gene is TRBV7-2, the J gene TRBJ1-1; a possible D gene is TRBD1 (6 bases). The CDR3 covers 15 residues. The germline CDR1 and CDR2 sequences are SGHTA and FQGNSA. V lost 1 base, J lost 1 base, and 10 bases lay in between.

This clonotype was detected many times. The CDR3 sequence: CASEGTYEQYF. The CDR3 nucleotides read TGTGCCAGCGAGGGGACCTACGAGCAGTACTTC. The rearrangement links TRBV3-1 to TRBJ2-7; the D call may be TRBD1 or TRBD2 (5 bases each). CDR1 and CDR2 (germline): LGHDT, YNNKEL (reference sequence). The CDR3 has 11 residues. V lost 8 bases and J 2 bases, leaving 7 bases between the germline ends.

This chain connects TRBV2 to TRBJ1-2; 7 bases fit TRBD1. CDR1 is SNHLY, CDR2 FYNNEI, per germline. This CDR3 is built from 14 residues. V was clipped by 6 bases and J by 3 bases; unmatched bases: 7. CDR3 in DNA: TGTGCCAGCAGGAAGGACAGGATCGACTATGGCTACACCTTC. It specifies CASRKDRIDYGYTF.

J is TRBJ1-2 and V is TRBV12-3 or TRBV12-4; 9 bases align to TRBD1. J gave up 7 bases and V 4 bases, and 4 bases lay outside the gene matches. This CDR3 comprises 13 residues. CDR3 amino acids: CASSSRQGVGYTF. In nucleotides, the CDR3 is TGTGCCAGCAGTTCGCGACAGGGGGTTGGCTACACCTTC.

This clonotype occurred many times. The V call is TRBV20-1, the J call TRBJ2-7; D is perhaps TRBD2 (5 bases). Germline-derived CDR1 and CDR2 are DFQATT and SNEGSKA (reference sequence). CDR3 size: 13 residues. Trimming took 4 bases from V and 5 from J, leaving 15 bases between them. This chain's CDR3 is CSAKDWLAHEQYF. The CDR3 coding sequence is TGCAGTGCTAAAGACTGGCTAGCCCACGAGCAGTACTTC.

This clonotype has ten or more counts. This chain uses TRBV11-1 with TRBJ2-7, with D tentatively TRBD1 (5 bases). Germline V gene sequence: CDR1 SGHAT, CDR2 FQDESV (reference sequence). The CDR3 consists of 16 residues. The ends were cut back, 0 bases at V and 0 bases at J, with 12 bases in the middle. CDR3: CASSLAVGVHSYEQYF. As DNA, the CDR3 is TGTGCCAGCAGCTTAGCAGTAGGGGTCCACTCCTACGAGCAGTACTTC.

V usage is TRBV27 and J usage is TRBJ1-2; 9 bases agree with TRBD1. Trimming removed 6 bases from V and 6 bases from J; junction bases left unmatched: 11. Germline-derived CDR1 and CDR2 are MNHEY and SMNVEV (reference sequence). The CDR3 consists of 15 residues. The chain's CDR3 is CASSHPWTGADGYTF. Written as DNA, the CDR3 is TGTGCCAGCAGCCATCCCTGGACAGGGGCGGATGGCTACACCTTC.

This clonotype was observed a handful of times. Germline is not matched at one junction end, which may reflect a read error. The V and J genes are TRBV7-3 and TRBJ1-1; D is unclear. This CDR3 is 14 amino acids long. Looked up from germline, CDR1 is SGHTA and CDR2 is FQGTGA. The CDR3 DNA sequence: TGTGCCAGCAGCTTAAGAGGGATGAACACTGAAGCTTGCTTT. Translated, it gives CASSLRGMNTEACF.

This clonotype was seen at least ten times. V and J are TRBV19 and TRBJ2-7; D not certain. The CDR3 totals 13 residues. V lost 3 bases to trimming and J lost 5 bases, with 11 bases between them. CDR1 is LNHDA, CDR2 SQIVND, per germline (reference sequence). CDR3 sequence: CASSMFYGDEQYF. The CDR3 coding sequence is TGTGCCAGTAGTATGTTCTACGGCGACGAGCAGTACTTC.

The chain links TRBV5-1 to TRBJ2-1; D might be TRBD2 (7 bases). Trimming stripped 1 base from V and 7 bases from J, with 18 bases between. This CDR3 has 16 residues. Germline-derived CDR1 and CDR2 are SGHRS and YFSETQ. The CDR3 reads CASSLIPGGAENEQFF. CDR3 sequence (DNA): TGCGCCAGCAGCTTGATTCCGGGGGGCGCGGAGAATGAGCAGTTCTTC.

This clonotype was seen just once. The chain joins TRBV6-1 to TRBJ2-5, with D tentatively TRBD1 (6 bases). Germline V lookup: CDR1 MNHNS, CDR2 SASEGT. V was cut by 6 bases and J by 9 bases, with 17 bases left in between. The CDR3 runs to 13 residues. The CDR3 region is CASSKLQGHAQYF. As DNA, the CDR3 is TGTGCCAGCAGCAAGTTACAGGGACATGCCCAGTACTTC.

This clonotype was counted only a few times. The genes are TRBV19 and TRBJ2-2, with 7 bases fitting TRBD1. The CDR3 contains 14 residues. Germline trimming cut 10 bases from V and 4 bases from J; bases unmatched to any gene: 9. CDR1 and CDR2 (germline): LNHDA, SQIVND (reference sequence). The CDR3 sequence is CATREQGSTGELFF. DNA of the CDR3: TGTGCCACTAGGGAACAGGGGAGCACCGGGGAGCTGTTTTTT.

This clonotype showed up many times. The V call is TRBV4-1, the J call TRBJ1-1; no clear D gene. The germline gives CDR1 MGHRA, CDR2 YSYEKL. The CDR3 is made up of 15 amino acids. The V end was cut by 6 bases, the J end by 1 base, with 15 bases between. CDR3 loop: CASRASRIQNTEAFF. In DNA form, the CDR3 reads TGCGCCAGCAGAGCGAGCAGGATCCAGAACACTGAAGCTTTCTTT.

The V gene is TRBV25-1, the J gene TRBJ1-1; 10 nucleotides match TRBD1. In germline, CDR1 is MGHDK, CDR2 SYGVNS. The CDR3 contains 13 residues. The ends lost 8 bases at V and 6 bases at J; junction bases unmatched: 6. The CDR3 nucleotides read TGTGCCAGCGGGGGACAGGGGAGAGCTGAAGCTTTCTTT. It codes for CASGGQGRAEAFF.